The entry below describes one T cell receptor beta chain. Produced via immunoSEQ multiplex PCR; TCRdb's table is partial and in-frame only. The sample contains around 94,000 clones, around nine tenths of which appear only once. These data are taken from a study of siplizumab effects on memory and regulatory T cells. Germline values: CDR1 MDHEN, CDR2 SYDVKM. This CDR3 is built from 15 residues. Germline trimming cut 3 bases from V and 8 bases from J; bases unmatched to any gene: 10. The sequencing sample was made of CD4+ T cells sorted from blood. The TCR sequence derives from a human donor in good health. The chain is built from TRBV28 and TRBJ1-2; 9 bases are shared with TRBD1. CDR3 DNA sequence: TGTGCCAGCAGTTTTTCGGGAGGACAGGGGAGAGGCTACACCTTC. Its protein product is CASSFSGGQGRGYTF.